This T cell receptor beta chain was sequenced in a study of CD8 T cells in ankylosing spondylitis. This clonotype came up many times. What it binds is not known. The CDR3 contains 16 residues. After removal of 0 bases from V and 4 bases from J, the junction contained 7 bases not matched to a gene. Looked up from germline, CDR1 is ENHRY and CDR2 is SYGVKD. Overall study findings and caveats: Typical of ankylosing spondylitis blood, it appeared, was a TCR beta motif of eight highly homologous variants. Reportedly, significant enrichment of disease-linked clones occurred in matched ankylosing spondylitis synovial fluid. Disease-associated clonotypes exhibited CD8+ identity and were relatively infrequent in peripheral blood.

For TCR beta, libraries came from quantitative 5'-RACE with molecular barcodes. Using its own MiXCR run on the 5' RACE reads, TCRdb lists one record per CDR3 protein. Of about 220,000 distinct CDR3 sequences in the sample, 7.3% are singletons; the top ten hold 14%. The V gene is TRBV10-3, the J gene TRBJ2-3, with TRBD2 matching 7 bases. The receptor was derived from a male donor with ankylosing spondylitis. The sequenced material came from blood, either unsorted or a sorted T cell fraction (not recorded which). In nucleotides, the CDR3 is TGTGCCATCAGTGAGTCGACTAGCCGAGTTGCAGATACGCAGTATTTT. It specifies CAISESTSRVADTQYF.